The 10 T cell receptor beta chains given below trace back to one sample, sequenced in a study of shared clonotypes between healthy human individuals. Assay used: immunoSEQ multiplex PCR; TCRdb lists only in-frame clones, some missing. The sample records some 1 million clones, around 76% being singletons. Sequencing used memory CD4+ T cells sorted from blood. The subset was: CD45RA-negative fraction. These receptors were obtained from a man aged 18 to 29 in good health.

This clone is a singleton in its sample. This chain joins TRBV9 and TRBJ1-1; D unresolved. Trimming stripped 0 bases from V and 4 bases from J, with 7 bases between. Germline V lookup: CDR1 SGDLS, CDR2 YYNGEE. This CDR3 contains 13 residues. The DNA for the CDR3 is TGTGCCAGCAGCGTAGCTATCGGCACTGAAGCTTTCTTT. Protein product: CASSVAIGTEAFF.

The CDR3 here is CASSYPGDRGGETQYF. In nucleotides, the CDR3 is TGTGCCAGCAGCTACCCGGGGGACAGGGGAGGGGAGACCCAGTACTTC. The chain has TRBV7-9 and TRBJ2-5; 10 nucleotides align to TRBD1. The CDR3 has 16 residues. The germline CDR1 and CDR2 sequences are SEHNR and FQNEAQ (reference sequence). With 4 bases clipped from V and 5 bases from J, the junction kept 10 bases outside the gene matches.

This clone has just one count. The chain has TRBV4-3 and TRBJ2-3; 8 positions match TRBD2. CDR1 is LGHNA, CDR2 YSLEER, per germline. V shed 2 bases, J shed 2 bases, and the junction held 3 bases outside the gene matches. This CDR3 is 15 amino acids long. This CDR3 is CASSQRGLVTDTQYF. The DNA for the CDR3 is TGCGCCAGCAGCCAAAGGGGACTAGTCACAGATACGCAGTATTTT.

V usage is TRBV19 and J usage is TRBJ2-7, with a weak D call TRBD2 (5 bases). This CDR3 has 13 residues. Trimming removed 10 bases from V and 5 bases from J, with 18 bases in between. The germline V gene has CDR1 LNHDA and CDR2 SQIVND (reference sequence). As DNA, the CDR3 is TGTGCCACCCGAAGTACGGGGAACAACGAGCAGTACTTC. Protein product: CATRSTGNNEQYF.

Concerning this clone itself: Within the sample, other DNA sequences also encode this same CDR3. The gene calls are TRBV7-9 and TRBJ1-1; 7 bases map to TRBD1. V lost 5 bases to trimming and J lost 8 bases; unmatched junction nucleotides: 2. The CDR3 length is 11 residues. Germline lookup yields CDR1 SEHNR and CDR2 FQNEAQ (reference sequence). Written as DNA, the CDR3 is TGTGCCAGCAGCCGACAGGGAGAAGCTTTCTTT. Translation: CASSRQGEAFF. Full variable domain (rest looked up from reference TRBV7-9 and TRBJ1-1): DTGVSQNPRHKITKRGQNVTFRCDPISEHNRLYWYRQTLGQGPEFLTYFQNEAQLEKSRLLSDRFSAERPKGSFSTLEIQRTEQGDSAMYLCASSRQGEAFFGQGTRLTVV.

The chain recombines TRBV5-1 with TRBJ2-2, with 10 bases aligning to TRBD2. J was trimmed by 7 bases and V by 0 bases; bases with no gene match: 3. The CDR3 length is 15 residues. Germline-derived CDR1 and CDR2 are SGHRS and YFSETQ. This CDR3 is CASSLEGLAVGELFF. In DNA, the CDR3 is TGCGCCAGCAGCTTGGAAGGACTAGCGGTCGGGGAGCTGTTTTTT. The variable domain in full, with the rest retrieved from reference TRBV5-1 and TRBJ2-2, is KAGVTQTPRYLIKTRGQQVTLSCSPISGHRSVSWYQQTPGQGLQFLFEYFSETQRNKGNFPGRFSGRQFSNSRSEMNVSTLELGDSALYLCASSLEGLAVGELFFGEGSRLTVL.

This rearrangement joins TRBV13 to TRBJ1-4; D is ambiguous. Germline CDR1 reads PRHDT; CDR2 reads FYEKMQ (reference sequence). V lost 5 bases to trimming and J lost 8 bases, with 15 bases between them. This CDR3 spans 14 amino acids. The CDR3 is CASSQLDVGEKLFF. The CDR3 DNA sequence: TGTGCCAGCAGCCAACTGGATGTGGGCGAAAAACTGTTTTTT.

The chain carries TRBV2 and TRBJ2-5; the D is unclear. Trimming removed 9 bases from V and 0 bases from J, with 14 bases in between. Germline V gene data show CDR1 as SNHLY and CDR2 as FYNNEI. The CDR3 is made up of 14 amino acids. This chain's CDR3 is CASNLAFDQETQYF. CDR3 nucleotide sequence: TGTGCCAGTAACTTAGCTTTCGACCAAGAGACCCAGTACTTC.

The chain has TRBV14 and TRBJ2-7; 11 bases map to TRBD1. J was trimmed by 4 bases and V by 2 bases; bases with no gene match: 7. The CDR3 is made up of 16 amino acids. Germline CDR1 and CDR2: SGHDN and FVKESK. CDR3 in DNA: TGTGCCAGCAGCCAATGGCCTGGACAGGGGGCTTACGAGCAGTACTTC. Its translation: CASSQWPGQGAYEQYF. Based on the CDR3 plus reference TRBV14 and TRBJ2-7, the full variable domain is EAGVTQFPSHSVIEKGQTVTLRCDPISGHDNLYWYRRVMGKEIKFLLHFVKESKQDESGMPNNRFLAERTGGTYSTLKVQPAELEDSGVYFCASSQWPGQGAYEQYFGPGTRLTVT.

This clone was seen at least ten times. The gene calls are TRBV27 and TRBJ2-3; D is uncertain. V was clipped by 5 bases and J by 0 bases, with 6 bases between them. The CDR3 runs 13 residues. Germline V gene data show CDR1 as MNHEY and CDR2 as SMNVEV (reference sequence). The CDR3 is CASSPWSTDTQYF. CDR3 nucleotide sequence: TGTGCCAGCAGTCCCTGGAGCACAGATACGCAGTATTTT.